The T cell receptor beta chain under discussion was sequenced for a study of beta chain features in type 1 diabetes. The V and J ends lost 0 bases and 3 bases respectively, with 8 bases between them. CDR3 length equals 14 residues. Germline assignment: CDR1 LNHNV and CDR2 YYDKDF (reference sequence). This clone has a count of ten or more. All of the isolated RNA was reverse transcribed, so expressed TCRB transcripts were sequenced. TCRdb's copy holds only in-frame clones and misses some; the assay was immunoSEQ multiplex PCR. The sample has 150,000 to 170,000 clones; around 8.5% are singletons. The V and J genes are TRBV15 and TRBJ1-1; D is unresolved. This TCR was recovered from a man between 18 and 35 years old in good health. Sequencing input: central memory CD4+ T cells from blood. The CDR3 spells CATSREEKDTEAFF. CDR3 nucleotides: TGTGCCACCAGCAGAGAGGAGAAGGACACTGAAGCTTTCTTT.